This paragraph reports one T cell receptor (beta chain). This record belongs to a study of blood T cell repertoires in COVID-19. About the study: Donors in the United States, Italy and Spain gave samples during acute or convalescent COVID-19. PBMCs, B-cell-depleted T cells, or T cells were the source of the cDNA or gDNA that made up the material.

Germline V gene sequence: CDR1 LGHDT, CDR2 YNNKEL (reference sequence). V was trimmed by 0 bases and J by 2 bases, leaving 10 bases between them. CDR3 length: 15 amino acids. Sequencing was performed with immunoSEQ multiplex PCR; in TCRdb, only in-frame clones are kept and a portion is missing. The table shows approximately 180,000 clones, with 60% to 80% occurring only once. The receptor comes from a woman between 65 and 79 years old with acute or convalescent COVID-19. Sequenced: peripheral blood. This chain links TRBV3-1 (or the pseudogene TRBV3-2) with TRBJ2-5; D not certain. This CDR3 is CASSQDLAVQETQYF. For the CDR3, the DNA is TGTGCCAGCAGCCAAGATCTGGCGGTGCAAGAGACCCAGTACTTC.